This entry features one TCR beta chain sequence. The data are from a study of blood T cell repertoires in COVID-19. Background on the study: There were acute and convalescent COVID-19 samples, and they came from the United States, Italy and Spain.

CDR3 length: 13 residues. CDR1 is MNHEY and CDR2 is SMNVEV in the germline V gene (reference sequence). Trimming took off 3 bases at V and 3 bases at J, with 7 bases between the two ends. Sequencing used immunoSEQ multiplex PCR; TCRdb keeps in-frame clones, though not all of them. This sample has about 40,000 clones, with 85% to 90% found just once. The specimen was peripheral blood. The origin of this receptor is a man aged 50 to 59 in a cohort sampled during active COVID-19. J is TRBJ2-3 and V is TRBV27; weak D call: TRBD2 (5 bases). This CDR3 reads CASSFLATDTQYF. The CDR3 DNA reads TGTGCCAGCAGTTTCTTAGCGACAGATACGCAGTATTTT.